Listed below are T cell receptor beta chains from one sample, sequenced in a study of blood T cell repertoires in COVID-19. The method was immunoSEQ multiplex PCR; TCRdb's version includes in-frame clones alone and lacks a portion of them. The data contain under 250,000 clones, 70% to 90% of them seen just once; the ten biggest clones take up less than 14%. The specimen was PBMCs or T cells enriched from blood (not recorded which). The receptors derive from a man aged 30 to 45 who had recovered from COVID-19. Both conserved end residues are part of each CDR3. D genes are given only for firm matches. Clone size is shown for a subset of rows, as once, few, many or a class of expanded clone.

TRBD1 | . | TRBJ2-7 | TRBV6-5 | TGTGCCAGCGGGGACAGGGGATACGAGCAGTACTTC | CASGDRGYEQYF
TRBD1 | once | TRBJ1-6 | TRBV3-1/TRBV3-2 | TGTGCCAGCAGCCAAACGGGACAGGGTTACTCACCCCTCCACTTT | CASSQTGQGYSPLHF
TRBD1 | . | TRBJ2-2 | TRBV3-1/TRBV3-2 | TGTGCCAGCAGCCAAGACAGGGGGCTATACACCGGGGAGCTGTTTTTT | CASSQDRGLYTGELFF
. | . | TRBJ2-7 | TRBV12-5 | TGTGCTAGTGGGGGGGGTAGCTCCTACGAGCAGTACTTC | CASGGGSSYEQYF
TRBD1 | . | TRBJ1-2 | TRBV2 | TGTGCCAGCACCCCGGACAGGGCTAACTATGGCTACACCTTC | CASTPDRANYGYTF
TRBD1 | . | TRBJ1-1 | TRBV18 | TGTGCCAGCTCACCGGGACAGAAGAACACTGAAGCTTTCTTT | CASSPGQKNTEAFF
. | . | TRBJ2-1 | TRBV24-1 | TGTGCCACCAGTGACACCCCCCGGAATGAGCAGTTCTTC | CATSDTPRNEQFF
TRBD1 | . | TRBJ1-2 | TRBV18 | TGTGCCAGCTCACCAACCAGGGGGGACTATGGCTACACCTTC | CASSPTRGDYGYTF
TRBD1 | . | TRBJ1-3 | TRBV5-1 | TGCGCCAGCAGCTTGGATACAGGGGGCGGAAACACCATATATTTT | CASSLDTGGGNTIYF
. | . | TRBJ1-5 | TRBV28 | TGTGCCAGCAGTCCCAGGTGGTGGGCAAGGACAACTTATCAGCCCCAGCATTTT | CASSPRWWARTTYQPQHF
TRBD2 | few | TRBJ2-3 | TRBV19 | TGTGCCAGTACCGGACTAGCGCCCACAGATACGCAGTATTTT | CASTGLAPTDTQYF
. | . | TRBJ1-2 | TRBV28 | TGTGCCAGCAGCTCGGACAGAACTTATGGCTACACCTTC | CASSSDRTYGYTF
TRBD1 | . | TRBJ2-3 | TRBV12-3/TRBV12-4 | TGTGCCAGCAGTTTGACAGGGGGCGATACGCAGTATTTT | CASSLTGGDTQYF
. | few | TRBJ2-4 | TRBV5-4 | TGTGCCAGCGGAAGGGGGACCAAAAACATTCAGTACTTC | CASGRGTKNIQYF
TRBD1 | . | TRBJ1-4 | TRBV4-1 | TGCGCCAGCAGCAAACAGACAGGGCCTAATGAAAAACTGTTTTTT | CASSKQTGPNEKLFF
TRBD2 | . | TRBJ2-7 | TRBV19 | TGTGCCAGTAGTATCCAGGCGGGAGCCGCCTACGAGCAGTACTTC | CASSIQAGAAYEQYF
TRBD1 | . | TRBJ1-5 | TRBV18 | TGTGCCAGCTCACCGGGACAGGGACTTAGCAATCAGCCCCAGCATTTT | CASSPGQGLSNQPQHF
TRBD2 | few | TRBJ2-1 | TRBV5-4 | TGTGCCAGCAGCCCGCGTCCTAGCGGGAGGGCCCAGTTCTTC | CASSPRPSGRAQFF
TRBD2 | . | TRBJ2-7 | TRBV28 | TGTGCCAGCAGTGGACTAGCGGGAGGAGTGCAGGAGCAGTACTTC | CASSGLAGGVQEQYF
. | . | TRBJ1-2 | TRBV7-2 | TGTGCCAGCAGCTTAAGCGGGTCAGTCGGGGTAGAAGGCTACACCTTC | CASSLSGSVGVEGYTF
. | . | TRBJ2-1 | TRBV15 | TGTGCCACCAGCGGCGAGGCGCTGGTCAATGAGCAGTTCTTC | CATSGEALVNEQFF
. | . | TRBJ1-2 | TRBV5-1 | TGCGCCAGCAGCCCTTTGACAGGTGGAGGCTACACCTTC | CASSPLTGGGYTF